This T cell receptor (beta chain) was documented in a study of immune evolution from preneoplasia to lung adenocarcinoma. Premalignant or tumor cells were enriched by macro-dissection after pathologic assessment. Clones were read by immunoSEQ multiplex PCR, and TCRdb kept only the in-frame ones, dropping some. The sample has about 14,000 clones, 75% to 85% seen once. Trimming shortened V by 4 bases and J by 4 bases, and 8 bases separated the two germline ends. CDR3 length: 13 residues. Germline V gene data show CDR1 as KGHSH and CDR2 as LQKENI. The TCR sequence derives from a person aged 70 to 80 with lung adenocarcinoma. Sequencing used FFPE minimally invasive lung adenocarcinoma tissue. The V call is TRBV18, the J call TRBJ1-3; the D is unclear. DNA for the CDR3: TGTGCCAGCTCACTGGATACGGGAAACACCATATATTTT. Its protein product is CASSLDTGNTIYF.